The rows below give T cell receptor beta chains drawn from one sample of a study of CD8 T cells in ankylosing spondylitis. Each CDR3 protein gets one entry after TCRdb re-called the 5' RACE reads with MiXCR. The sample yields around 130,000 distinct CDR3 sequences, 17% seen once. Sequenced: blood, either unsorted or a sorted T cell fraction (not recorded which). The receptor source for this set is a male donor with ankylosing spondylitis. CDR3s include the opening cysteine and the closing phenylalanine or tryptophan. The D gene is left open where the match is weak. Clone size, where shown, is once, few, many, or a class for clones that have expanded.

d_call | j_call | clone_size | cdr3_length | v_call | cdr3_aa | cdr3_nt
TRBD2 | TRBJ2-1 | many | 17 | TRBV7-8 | CASSLGPSGRVNNEQFF | TGTGCCAGCAGCTTAGGTCCTAGCGGGAGGGTCAACAATGAGCAGTTCTTC
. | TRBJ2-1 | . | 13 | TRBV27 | CASSAPGGNEQFF | TGTGCCAGCAGTGCCCCAGGTGGGAATGAGCAGTTCTTC
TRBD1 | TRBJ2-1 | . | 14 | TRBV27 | CASSWDRGGDEQFF | TGTGCCAGCAGTTGGGACAGGGGCGGCGATGAGCAGTTCTTC
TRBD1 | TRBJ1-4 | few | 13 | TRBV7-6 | CASSLAQGTKLFF | TGTGCCAGCAGCTTAGCACAGGGGACCAAACTGTTTTTT
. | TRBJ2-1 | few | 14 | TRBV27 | CASSYGGLGNEQFF | TGTGCCAGCAGTTATGGGGGATTGGGCAATGAGCAGTTCTTC
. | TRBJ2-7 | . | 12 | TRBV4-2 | CASSLSQYEQYF | TGTGCCAGCAGCCTTTCCCAGTACGAGCAGTACTTC
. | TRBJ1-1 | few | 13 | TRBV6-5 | CASSYGSAPEAFF | TGTGCCAGCAGTTACGGCAGCGCCCCTGAAGCTTTCTTT
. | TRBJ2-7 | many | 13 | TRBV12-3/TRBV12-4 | CASSVPGAYEQYF | TGTGCCAGCAGTGTACCGGGAGCCTACGAGCAGTACTTC
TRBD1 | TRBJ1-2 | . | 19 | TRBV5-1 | CASSLALGQGRITNYGYTF | TGCGCCAGCAGCTTGGCCCTTGGACAGGGTCGTATTACTAACTATGGCTACACCTTC
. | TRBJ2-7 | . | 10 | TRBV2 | CASEGDEQYF | TGTGCCAGCGAGGGGGACGAGCAGTACTTC
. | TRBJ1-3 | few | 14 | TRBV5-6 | CASSLAGSGNTIYF | TGTGCCAGCAGCTTGGCAGGGTCTGGAAACACCATATATTTT
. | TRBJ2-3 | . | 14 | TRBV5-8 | CASSLGHGTDTQYF | TGTGCCAGCAGCTTGGGACACGGCACAGATACGCAGTATTTT
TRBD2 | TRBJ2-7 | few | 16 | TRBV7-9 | CASSDVPLAGTYEQYF | TGTGCCAGCAGCGACGTCCCACTAGCGGGGACCTACGAGCAGTACTTC
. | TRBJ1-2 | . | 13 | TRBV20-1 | CSASPGAYYGYTF | TGCAGTGCTTCACCCGGGGCTTACTATGGCTACACCTTC
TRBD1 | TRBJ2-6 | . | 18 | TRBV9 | CASSAPGQGHSGANVLTF | TGTGCCAGCAGCGCCCCGGGACAGGGCCACTCTGGGGCCAACGTCCTGACTTTC
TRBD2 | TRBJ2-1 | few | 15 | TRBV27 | CASSLFSGTTNEQFF | TGTGCCAGCAGTTTATTTAGCGGGACCACGAATGAGCAGTTCTTC
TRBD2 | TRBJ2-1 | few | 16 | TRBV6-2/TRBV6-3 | CASSYTRSGRADEQFF | TGTGCCAGCAGTTACACCCGGAGCGGGAGGGCCGATGAGCAGTTCTTC
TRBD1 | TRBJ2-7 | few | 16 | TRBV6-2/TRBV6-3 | CASSYTSGTGNYEQYF | TGTGCCAGCAGTTACACCTCCGGGACAGGGAACTACGAGCAGTACTTC
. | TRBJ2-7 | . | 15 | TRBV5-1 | CASSLGGDSVYEQYF | TGCGCCAGCAGCTTGGGCGGGGACAGCGTCTACGAGCAGTACTTC
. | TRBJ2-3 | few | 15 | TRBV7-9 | CASSPSRGSTDTQYF | TGTGCCAGCAGCCCTAGCCGGGGGAGCACAGATACGCAGTATTTT
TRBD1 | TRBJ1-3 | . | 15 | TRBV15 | CATSSGGQGGNTIYF | TGTGCCACCAGCAGCGGGGGACAGGGCGGAAACACCATATATTTT
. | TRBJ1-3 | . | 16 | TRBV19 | CASNPQTSDSGNTIYF | TGTGCCAGTAACCCCCAGACTTCTGACTCTGGAAACACCATATATTTT
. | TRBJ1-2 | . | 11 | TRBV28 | CASRTGYGYTF | TGTGCCAGCAGGACAGGCTATGGCTACACCTTC
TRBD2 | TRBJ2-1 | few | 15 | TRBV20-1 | CSARDEASGSGEQFF | TGCAGTGCTAGAGATGAGGCTAGCGGGAGTGGTGAGCAGTTCTTC
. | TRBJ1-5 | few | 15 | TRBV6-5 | CASSYGVPGNQPQHF | TGTGCCAGCAGTTACGGGGTTCCGGGCAATCAGCCCCAGCATTTT
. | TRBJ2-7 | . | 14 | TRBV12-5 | CASGLPTRIDEQYF | TGTGCTAGTGGTTTGCCCACTAGGATCGACGAGCAGTACTTC
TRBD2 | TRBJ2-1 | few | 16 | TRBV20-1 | CSARKGWASGYNEQFF | TGCAGTGCCAGGAAAGGCTGGGCTAGCGGGTACAATGAGCAGTTCTTC
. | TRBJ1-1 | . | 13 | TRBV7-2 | CASSFQEAFEAFF | TGTGCCAGCAGCTTTCAGGAGGCGTTTGAAGCTTTCTTT
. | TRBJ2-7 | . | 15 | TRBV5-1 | CASSSTGTFPYEQYF | TGCGCCAGCAGCTCCACCGGGACATTCCCCTACGAGCAGTACTTC
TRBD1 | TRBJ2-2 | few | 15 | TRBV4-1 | CASSQGQGPTGELFF | TGCGCCAGCAGCCAAGGACAGGGGCCCACCGGGGAGCTGTTTTTT
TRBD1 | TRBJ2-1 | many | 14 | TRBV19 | CASRRGQGIDEQFF | TGTGCCAGTAGAAGGGGACAGGGTATCGATGAGCAGTTCTTC
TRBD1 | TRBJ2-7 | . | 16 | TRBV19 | CASSTATGGGGDEQYF | TGTGCCAGTAGCACCGCGACAGGGGGCGGTGGTGACGAGCAGTACTTC
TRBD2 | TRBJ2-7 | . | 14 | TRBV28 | CASRTSGASYEQYF | TGTGCCAGCAGGACTAGCGGGGCCTCCTACGAGCAGTACTTC